The 15 T cell receptor beta chains reported below all come from one sample, sequenced in a study of blood T cells in healthy people across ages. For the second PCR, which ran for roughly 6 to 11 cycles, a sample-barcoded 5' primer and a J-beta primer mix were used. TCRdb fed the 5' RACE reads into MiXCR, producing one record per CDR3 protein. The table shows about 1.7 million distinct CDR3 sequences, with approximately 30% occurring only once. The sequencing input was blood. Every receptor here comes from a woman aged 25 to 39 in good health.

Turning to this clonotype: A read error may be the cause here, since a much bigger clone is one base away. The J gene is TRBJ2-4, the V gene TRBV5-1; D unresolved. Germline CDR1 reads SGHRS; CDR2 reads YFSETQ. The CDR3 contains 17 residues. V was trimmed by 2 bases and J by 0 bases, leaving 15 bases between them. CDR3 amino acids: CASSFFAGSLAKNIQYF. The CDR3 nucleotides are TGCGCCAGCAGCTTTTTCGCCGGTTCACTAGCCAAAAACATTCAGTACTTC. Full variable domain (remainder filled in from reference TRBV5-1 and TRBJ2-4): KAGVTQTPRYLIKTRGQQVTLSCSPISGHRSVSWYQQTPGQGLQFLFEYFSETQRNKGNFPGRFSGRQFSNSRSEMNVSTLELGDSALYLCASSFFAGSLAKNIQYFGAGTRLSVL.

This clonotype was recorded only once. An end of the junction differs from the germline gene, which may be a read error. The J gene is TRBJ1-4, the V gene TRBV12-3 or TRBV12-4; TRBD1 is a possible D gene (6 bases). This CDR3 is 13 amino acids long. CDR3 protein: CGSTLKGVGKLFF. The CDR3 DNA reads TGTGGCAGCACCCTAAAGGGGGTAGGAAAACTGTTTTTT.

This clonotype has just a few counts. Since a much larger clone is just one base distant, this may be a read error. This chain links TRBV29-1 with TRBJ1-4; no reliable D call. V lost 4 bases to trimming and J lost 7 bases, with 13 bases between them. This CDR3 is 13 amino acids long. Germline V gives CDR1 SQVTM, CDR2 ANQGSEA. CDR3: CSVGGNVGEKLFF. CDR3 sequence (DNA): TGCAGCGTTGGCGGGAACGTTGGTGAAAAACTGTTTTTT.

A few counts support this clonotype. The V call is TRBV30, the J call TRBJ1-1; D remains ambiguous. Trimming took off 5 bases at V and 0 bases at J, with 10 bases between the two ends. The CDR3 loop spans 13 amino acids. Germline V gene lookup returns CDR1 GTSNPN and CDR2 SVGIG (reference sequence). The CDR3 reads CAWEVSVNTEAFF. In DNA form, the CDR3 reads TGTGCCTGGGAGGTATCCGTGAACACTGAAGCTTTCTTT.

This clonotype appeared many times. The J gene is TRBJ2-7, the V gene TRBV12-3 or TRBV12-4; 9 bases fit TRBD2. The CDR3 is 15 amino acids. The J segment lost 6 bases and the V segment lost 5 bases, leaving 11 bases of the junction unmatched. The CDR3 bases are TGTGCCAGCAGTCTCAGCGGGGGGCGTAAAAGCGAGCAGTACTTC. Protein: CASSLSGGRKSEQYF.

V usage is TRBV5-6 and J usage is TRBJ2-1; 9 nucleotides agree with TRBD2. The CDR3 is 15 amino acids. Germline V gene sequence: CDR1 SGHDT, CDR2 YYEEEE. Trimming took 2 bases from V and 4 from J; bases not matched to a gene: 4. CDR3 sequence: CASSFKRGEYNEQFF. The CDR3 DNA follows: TGTGCCAGCAGCTTTAAGCGGGGGGAGTACAATGAGCAGTTCTTC.

This clonotype has just a few counts. The J gene is TRBJ1-2, the V gene TRBV28, with a tentative D call TRBD1 (5 bases). There are 12 residues in the CDR3. Germline V gene data show CDR1 as MDHEN and CDR2 as SYDVKM. Trimming cost V 7 bases and J 4 bases, with 10 bases left between them. The CDR3 sequence: CASTDTGYGYTF. The CDR3, as DNA: TGTGCCAGCACCGACACAGGCTATGGCTACACCTTC.

This clonotype came up a few times. The J gene is TRBJ2-1, the V gene TRBV6-6, with a possible D match to TRBD2 (6 bases). V lost 6 bases and J lost 4, with 13 bases in between. CDR1 is MNHNY and CDR2 is SVGAGI in the germline V gene (reference sequence). The CDR3 covers 14 residues. DNA for the CDR3: TGTGCCAGCAGCTCACGGGGACTTTACAATGAGCAGTTCTTC. Its protein is CASSSRGLYNEQFF.

This clonotype appeared a few times. The V and J genes are TRBV5-1 and TRBJ2-1; perhaps TRBD2 as D (6 bases). V lost 0 bases, J lost 15 bases, and 16 bases lay in between. The CDR3 runs 13 residues. Germline loops: CDR1 SGHRS, CDR2 YFSETQ. CDR3 sequence: CASSLAEGSKWFF. CDR3 coding DNA: TGCGCCAGCAGCTTGGCGGAGGGATCAAAGTGGTTCTTC.

This clonotype was observed a few times. The chain joins TRBV6-5 to TRBJ1-1, with D possibly being TRBD1 (5 bases). The ends were cut back, 6 bases at V and 7 bases at J, with 15 bases in the middle. This CDR3 spans 13 amino acids. Germline loops: CDR1 MNHEY, CDR2 SVGAGI. The CDR3 coding sequence is TGTGCCAGCAGCCAGGGCCTCAGTGTTGAAGCTTTCTTT. Translation: CASSQGLSVEAFF.

Many counts were recorded for this clonotype. The chain carries TRBV29-1 and TRBJ2-7, with 7 nucleotides matching TRBD2. Germline V CDR1 and CDR2: SQVTM, ANQGSEA. The CDR3 totals 13 residues. V lost 3 bases to trimming and J lost 7 bases; unmatched junction nucleotides: 9. Here the CDR3 reads CSVELIGRREQYF. The CDR3 DNA sequence: TGCAGCGTTGAGCTAATCGGGAGGAGGGAGCAGTACTTC.

The chain joins TRBV20-1 to TRBJ2-2; TRBD2 matches 7 bases. V was pared by 1 base and J by 5 bases, with 7 bases of the junction left unmatched. This CDR3 comprises 15 residues. Germline V gives CDR1 DFQATT, CDR2 SNEGSKA (reference sequence). CDR3 nucleotide sequence: TGCAGTGCTAGAGCCCCGGGAGGCGGGACCGGGGAGCTGTTTTTT. Translated, it gives CSARAPGGGTGELFF.

This clonotype has only a few counts. The gene calls are TRBV6-5 and TRBJ1-2; no clear D. Germline assignment: CDR1 MNHEY and CDR2 SVGAGI. V was pared by 9 bases and J by 8 bases, with 16 bases between. CDR3 length: 12 residues. CDR3 coding DNA: TGTGCCAGGGAGAAAGTCCTGGGCGGCTACACCTTC. This gives the protein CAREKVLGGYTF.

This clonotype was seen a few times. The genes are TRBV6-6 and TRBJ1-4; TRBD1 matches 10 bases. Trimming at V came to 6 bases and at J to 5 bases, leaving 9 bases not matched to a gene. The CDR3 is 16 residues long. The germline gives CDR1 MNHNY, CDR2 SVGAGI (reference sequence). DNA for the CDR3: TGTGCCAGCAGAGCCGGGACAGGGGCCCTAAATGAAAAACTGTTTTTT. Translation: CASRAGTGALNEKLFF.

This clonotype was detected a few times. The chain has TRBV20-1 and TRBJ2-1; the match to TRBD2 covers 7 bases. The CDR3 is made up of 13 amino acids. CDR1 is DFQATT, CDR2 SNEGSKA, per germline (reference sequence). Unmatched junction bases numbered 5, after V lost 3 bases and J lost 6 bases. This CDR3 is CSASGRKFNEQFF. CDR3 sequence (DNA): TGCAGTGCTAGCGGGAGGAAATTCAATGAGCAGTTCTTC.